This T cell receptor beta chain was sequenced in a study of glioma-infiltrating T cells after dendritic cell vaccination. Points from the study as a whole: Higher pretreatment TIL content predicted longer progression-free time and survival.

Remarks on this clone: Its antigen is unidentified.

The data were produced by immunoSEQ multiplex PCR, yet TCRdb's version contains in-frame clones alone and is incomplete. The sample carries about 36,000 clones, approximately 82% recorded once. J was trimmed by 8 bases and V by 3 bases; bases with no gene match: 11. The CDR3 has 15 amino acids. Per germline, CDR1 SQVTM and CDR2 ANQGSEA. The chain is built from TRBV29-1 and TRBJ2-2, with 8 bases identical to TRBD2. The material sequenced was blood, taken before dendritic cell vaccination. The origin of this receptor is a human donor with glioblastoma. The DNA for the CDR3 is TGCAGCGTTGATGGTCCAGCGGGGGCATCAGGGGAGCTGTTTTTT. Translation: CSVDGPAGASGELFF.